The rows below give T cell receptor beta chains drawn from one sample of a study of blood T cell repertoires in COVID-19. Sequencing was performed with immunoSEQ multiplex PCR; in TCRdb, only in-frame clones are kept and a portion is missing. The sample comprises 200,000 to 300,000 clones, about 91% of which are singletons, and more than 1% rests with the top ten. The sample comprised PBMCs or T cells enriched from blood (not recorded which). Receptors were obtained from a middle-aged woman with acute COVID-19. Both conserved end residues are part of each CDR3. A D gene is named only where the DNA matches it firmly.

>TRBJ2-1|16|TRBD2|TRBV30
TGTGCCTGGAGTGCCCTCGGGCTAGCGGGCGTCAATGAGCAGTTCTTC
CAWSALGLAGVNEQFF
>TRBJ2-5|16|.|TRBV2
TGTGCCAGCATCGGTCGCCCGACAGAATACCAAGAGACCCAGTACTTC
CASIGRPTEYQETQYF
>TRBJ2-3|16|.|TRBV21-1
TGTGCCAGCAGCAAAGCAGGACAGGGGCGCACAGATACGCAGTATTTT
CASSKAGQGRTDTQYF
>TRBJ1-5|13|.|TRBV5-1
TGCGCCAGCAGCCCAGACGGGGATCAGCCCCAGCATTTT
CASSPDGDQPQHF
>TRBJ2-2|15|TRBD1|TRBV28
TGTGCCAGCAGTTTTGGACAGGGGTACACCGGGGAGCTGTTTTTT
CASSFGQGYTGELFF
>TRBJ1-1|13|.|TRBV5-1
TGCGCCAGCAGCATACAGGCGAACACTGAAGCTTTCTTT
CASSIQANTEAFF
>TRBJ1-1|14|.|TRBV29-1
TGCAGCGTTGAGTTAAATGGCAGGAACACTGAAGCTTTCTTT
CSVELNGRNTEAFF
>TRBJ1-1|15|TRBD1|TRBV7-6
TGTGCCAGCAGCCCGGGGACAGGGGTCGACACTGAAGCTTTCTTT
CASSPGTGVDTEAFF
>TRBJ1-3|14|.|TRBV6-5
TGTGCCAGCAGGGGGACTTACTCCGGAAACACCATATATTTT
CASRGTYSGNTIYF
>TRBJ1-1|14|.|TRBV7-2
TGTGCCAGCAGAATCACGGGTGTCGGTCCTGAAGCTTTCTTT
CASRITGVGPEAFF
>TRBJ1-1|13|.|TRBV2
TGTGCCAGCAGACAACAGGGGAACACTGAAGCTTTCTTT
CASRQQGNTEAFF
>TRBJ2-1|14|.|TRBV29-1
TGCAGCGTTGAGAAGGCGGGTACCTACAATGAGCAGTTCTTC
CSVEKAGTYNEQFF
>TRBJ1-1|16|.|TRBV9
TGTGCCAGCAGCGTAGTAGGTCGGGAGACCCTCGAAGATGCTTTCTTT
CASSVVGRETLEDAFF